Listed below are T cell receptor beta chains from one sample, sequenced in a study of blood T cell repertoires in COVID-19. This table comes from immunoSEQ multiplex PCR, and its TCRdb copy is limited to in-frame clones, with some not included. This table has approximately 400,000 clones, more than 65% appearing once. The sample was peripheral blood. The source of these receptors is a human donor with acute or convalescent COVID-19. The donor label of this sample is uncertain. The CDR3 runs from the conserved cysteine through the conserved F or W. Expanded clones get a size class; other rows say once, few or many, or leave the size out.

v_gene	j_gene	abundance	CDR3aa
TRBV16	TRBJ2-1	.	CASSPHRAQRGFNEQFF
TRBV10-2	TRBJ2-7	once	CATLLADFSSYEQYF
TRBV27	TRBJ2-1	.	CASSFLLGLAVSSYNEQFF
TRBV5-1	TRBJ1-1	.	CASSFGGRTAEAFF
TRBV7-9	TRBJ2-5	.	CASSPSGGGRETQYF
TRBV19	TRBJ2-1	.	CASTGTSRPLSSYNEQFF
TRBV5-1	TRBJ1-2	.	CASFPGQGFSVGYTF
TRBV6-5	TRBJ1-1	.	CASRILQGATTEAFF
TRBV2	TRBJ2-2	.	CASRTSGNTGELFF
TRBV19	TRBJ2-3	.	CATSGLAATDTQYF
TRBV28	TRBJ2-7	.	CASSSYLEQYF
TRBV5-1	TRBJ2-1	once	CASSLFTTIRNDNEQFF
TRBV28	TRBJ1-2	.	CASSFQGHAGNYGYTF
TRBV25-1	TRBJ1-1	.	CASSVDRGHTEAFF
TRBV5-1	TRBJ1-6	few	CASSLWSKTGGPLHF
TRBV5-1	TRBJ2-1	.	CASGIGRAGYNEQFF
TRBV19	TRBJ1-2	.	CASSPRSLTASYGYTF
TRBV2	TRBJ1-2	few	CASSEVQSSGYTF
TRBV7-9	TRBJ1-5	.	CASSFQNQPQHF
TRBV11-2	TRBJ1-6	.	CASSSLSGGSSPLHF
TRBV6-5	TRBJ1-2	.	CASREDRGNYGYTF
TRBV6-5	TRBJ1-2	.	CASITGTFTTYGYTF
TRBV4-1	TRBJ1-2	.	CASSQDTSRRTRGYTF
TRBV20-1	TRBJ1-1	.	CSARTVEAFF
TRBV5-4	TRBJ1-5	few	CASSPDRGLFQPQHF
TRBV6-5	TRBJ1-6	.	CASSSAKRSPLHF
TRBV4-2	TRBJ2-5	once	CASSPGVQETQYF
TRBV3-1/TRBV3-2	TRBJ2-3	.	CASSLRGGRDTQYF
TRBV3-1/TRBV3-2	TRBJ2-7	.	CASSQDWWRGRYEQYF
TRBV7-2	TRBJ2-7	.	CASSLALVGAGGPHEQYF
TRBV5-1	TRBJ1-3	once	CASSPGHRSGNTIYF
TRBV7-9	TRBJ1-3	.	CASSPGTGIGNTIYF
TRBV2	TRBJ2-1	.	CASSWSTVNEQFF
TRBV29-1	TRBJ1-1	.	CSVLQGFNTEAFF
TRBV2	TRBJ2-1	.	CASSTSLAGGGINNEQFF
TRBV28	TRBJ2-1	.	CASSAGTGVWEQFF
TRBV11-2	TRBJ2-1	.	CASSLNLRVLSYNEQFF
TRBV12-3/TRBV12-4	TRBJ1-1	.	CASSWAGMVSF
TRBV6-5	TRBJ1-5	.	CASSLGQGPQPQHF
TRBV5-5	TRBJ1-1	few	CASSLRTEMAFF
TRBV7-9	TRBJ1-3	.	CASSLTRQASGNTIYF
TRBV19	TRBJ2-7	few	CASSIRTGIYEQYF
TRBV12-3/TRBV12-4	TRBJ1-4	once	CASRAGFNEKLFF
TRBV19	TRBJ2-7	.	CASSRLASYEQYF
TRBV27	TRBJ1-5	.	CASSRNYYQPQHF
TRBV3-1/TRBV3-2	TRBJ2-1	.	CASSQVGAGLAAYNEQFF
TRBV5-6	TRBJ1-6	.	CASSLFGTGGSRDNSPLHF
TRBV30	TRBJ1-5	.	CAWSADRINQPQHF
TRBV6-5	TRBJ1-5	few	CASSYDRGNQPQHF
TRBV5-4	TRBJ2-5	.	CASSLETGGLGETQYF
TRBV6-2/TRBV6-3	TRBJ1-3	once	CASSYQDRGIPGNTIYF
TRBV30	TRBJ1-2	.	CAWSPTGIYYGYTF